This T cell receptor (beta chain) is from a study of CD8 T cells in ankylosing spondylitis. General study points: Peripheral blood held disease-linked clones only at relatively low frequency, and these were CD8+.

TCRdb reprocessed the 5' RACE reads via MiXCR and lists one record per CDR3 protein. The table shows 200,000 to 300,000 distinct CDR3 sequences, with 8.6% occurring only once. This clonotype was recorded many times. Its antigen is currently unknown. This TCR was sampled from a male donor with ankylosing spondylitis or in good health (not recorded which). The sample consisted of blood, either unsorted or a sorted T cell fraction (not recorded which).

The CDR3 sequence: CSVEEAGDTQYF. The CDR3 DNA reads as TGCAGCGTTGAGGAGGCGGGGGATACGCAGTATTTT. The rearrangement links TRBV29-1 to TRBJ2-3; perhaps TRBD2 as D (6 bases). This CDR3 is 12 amino acids long. From germline, CDR1 is SQVTM and CDR2 ANQGSEA. Trimming cost V 3 bases and J 6 bases, with 10 bases left between them.